One sample yielded the 6 T cell receptor beta chains listed below, sequenced in a study of OX40 agonist ivuxolimab in advanced cancers. TCRdb keeps only in-frame clones here, not all; method: immunoSEQ multiplex PCR. The data contain roughly 76,000 clones, roughly nine tenths of them singletons. Sequencing used CD4+ or CD8+ T cells sorted from blood, obtained in a trial of the OX40 agonist ivuxolimab. Every receptor here comes from an adult with an advanced solid tumor such as melanoma, head and neck, liver or kidney cancer.

This chain connects TRBV11-2 to TRBJ1-5; D perhaps matches TRBD1 (5 bases). The CDR3 is 14 residues long. Trimming removed 5 bases from V and 5 bases from J, with 13 bases in between. The germline V gene has CDR1 SGHAT and CDR2 FQNNGV. CDR3 nucleotide sequence: TGTGCCAGCAGCCCGGGCCGAGGGGATCAGCCCCAGCATTTT. It yields the protein CASSPGRGDQPQHF.

This chain uses TRBV27 with TRBJ1-1; possibly TRBD1 for D (6 bases). Trimming pared 3 bases from V and 2 bases from J, leaving 10 bases between. This CDR3 spans 14 amino acids. Germline lookup yields CDR1 MNHEY and CDR2 SMNVEV (reference sequence). CDR3 residues: CASSFGQSNTEAFF. Written as DNA, the CDR3 is TGTGCCAGCAGTTTCGGACAGTCTAACACTGAAGCTTTCTTT.

The chain carries TRBV21-1 and TRBJ1-3. TRBV21-1 is flagged as a pseudogene. This CDR3 has 15 amino acids. The CDR3 DNA reads as TGTGCCAGCAGCTTCCGAGGAGTTTCTGGAAACACCATATATTTT. Its protein is CASSFRGVSGNTIYF.

The rearrangement joins TRBV19 to TRBJ2-1; 7 bases fit TRBD1. V lost 4 bases and J lost 6; bases outside the gene matches: 15. Germline CDR1 and CDR2: LNHDA and SQIVND (reference sequence). CDR3 length: 17 amino acids. CDR3 DNA: TGTGCCAGTAGTAGGGGGATAGTGGGACAGACCTCCAATGAGCAGTTCTTC. Translating gives CASSRGIVGQTSNEQFF. The whole variable domain, filled in from reference TRBV19 and TRBJ2-1, reads DGGITQSPKYLFRKEGQNVTLSCEQNLNHDAMYWYRQDPGQGLRLIYYSQIVNDFQKGDIAEGYSVSREKKESFPLTVTSAQKNPTAFYLCASSRGIVGQTSNEQFFGPGTRLTVL.

This clone was seen just once. The chain recombines TRBV7-2 with TRBJ2-1, with TRBD2 matching 9 bases. Germline V CDR1 and CDR2: SGHTA, FQGNSA. The CDR3 runs 16 residues. After removal of 5 bases from V and 0 bases from J, the junction contained 5 bases not matched to a gene. CDR3 sequence (DNA): TGTGCCAGCAGCCCCAATAGCGGGAGCTCCTACAATGAGCAGTTCTTC. Protein: CASSPNSGSSYNEQFF.

The chain links TRBV18 to TRBJ2-7; D remains ambiguous. The CDR3 spans 13 residues. Trimming took off 4 bases at V and 0 bases at J, with 7 bases between the two ends. Germline CDR1 reads KGHSH; CDR2 reads LQKENI. The CDR3 region has the DNA TGTGCCAGCTCACGGGCTAGCTCCTACGAGCAGTACTTC. Encoded protein: CASSRASSYEQYF.